This T cell receptor (beta chain) was captured by sequencing in a study of blood T cells in healthy people across ages. Overall study context: Template switching captured about one barcoded beta molecule per two T cells.

Alongside a J-beta primer mix, a sample-barcoded 5' primer served in a second PCR lasting roughly 6 to 11 cycles. Template switching added a 12-random-nucleotide identifier to every cDNA molecule. TCRdb passed the 5' RACE reads through MiXCR, listing each CDR3 protein once. The sample includes around 870,000 distinct CDR3 sequences, 29% seen only once; the top ten take roughly 17%. This clonotype was seen ten or more times. The CDR3 contains 14 residues. V shed 3 bases and J 3 bases; nucleotides not matched to a gene: 5. Germline values: CDR1 SEHNR, CDR2 FQNEAQ (reference sequence). The specimen was blood. The TCR sequence derives from a woman older than 75 in good health. The chain recombines TRBV7-9 with TRBJ2-7; 7 nucleotides match TRBD2. The CDR3 DNA follows: TGTGCCAGCAGCTTGTGGGGGGGGGACTACGAGCAGTACTTC. This encodes CASSLWGGDYEQYF.